These 9 T cell receptor beta chains share one sample of origin, sequenced in a study of post-analysis software for immune sequencing data. Whole-study findings and limits: Four or five TRBV segments, including TRBV5-6, TRBV5-1 and TRBV20-1, were more frequent in patients than controls.

Antigens of these TCRs are unknown. Built from TCR beta cDNA, the libraries had unique molecular identifiers in them. One entry per CDR3 protein results from TCRdb running MiXCR on the PCR reads. The sample has over 300,000 distinct CDR3 sequences, approximately 38% seen once. The sequencing input was blood. Receptors were obtained from a girl aged 10-17 years with multiple sclerosis.

This clonotype was counted between two and nine times. The chain employs TRBV20-1 and TRBJ1-2, with D unclear. With 0 bases removed from V and 4 bases from J, the gap between germline ends came to 15 bases. This CDR3 has 15 amino acids. The germline V gene has CDR1 DFQATT and CDR2 SNEGSKA (reference sequence). The CDR3 region is CSARDNEGSIYGYTF. CDR3 DNA: TGCAGTGCTAGAGATAATGAGGGATCAATCTATGGCTACACCTTC.

The chain combines TRBV15 with TRBJ1-2, with D uncertain. Germline-derived CDR1 and CDR2 are LNHNV and YYDKDF (reference sequence). This CDR3 contains 15 residues. V gave up 4 bases and J gave up 8 bases, with 20 bases separating them. CDR3 sequence reads: CATSIWLKSLDGYTF. CDR3 coding DNA: TGTGCCACCAGCATATGGCTCAAATCGCTGGACGGCTACACCTTC.

The V gene is TRBV4-1, the J gene TRBJ2-7; D is perhaps TRBD1 or TRBD2 (5 bases each). V was clipped by 0 bases and J by 1 base, with 16 bases between them. The CDR3 loop spans 17 amino acids. Germline CDR1 is MGHRA and CDR2 is YSYEKL. In DNA, the CDR3 is TGCGCCAGCAGCCAAGATTGGGGGAGCGCGGTGTCCTACGAGCAGTACTTC. Translated: CASSQDWGSAVSYEQYF.

The chain joins TRBV7-9 to TRBJ2-7; TRBD1 matches at 10 bases. The CDR3 spans 13 residues. The germline CDR1 and CDR2 sequences are SEHNR and FQNEAQ (reference sequence). V lost 4 bases and J lost 7; bases outside the gene matches: 4. The CDR3 DNA reads TGTGCCAGCAGCTGGGGACAGGGGATAGAGCAGTACTTC. Translated: CASSWGQGIEQYF.

Many counts were recorded for this clonotype. The J gene is TRBJ1-5, the V gene TRBV7-2, with TRBD1 identical over 7 bases. V shed 5 bases, J shed 4 bases, and the junction held 8 bases outside the gene matches. CDR3 size: 15 residues. Germline assignment: CDR1 SGHTA and CDR2 FQGNSA. This CDR3 is CASSPQGGENQPQHF. The CDR3 DNA sequence: TGTGCCAGCAGCCCGCAGGGGGGGGAGAATCAGCCCCAGCATTTT. The full variable domain, its missing parts supplied by reference TRBV7-2 and TRBJ1-5, is GAGVSQSPSNKVTEKGKDVELRCDPISGHTALYWYRQSLGQGLEFLIYFQGNSAPDKSGLPSDRFSAERTGGSVSTLTIQRTQQEDSAVYLCASSPQGGENQPQHFGDGTRLSIL.

This chain uses TRBV12-3 or TRBV12-4 with TRBJ1-4, with TRBD1 identical over 7 bases. The ends lost 1 base at V and 6 bases at J; junction bases unmatched: 17. This CDR3 spans 19 amino acids. DNA of the CDR3: TGTGCCAGCAGTTTAGACCCCTGGTTTACAGGGGCTAAGGATGAAAAACTGTTTTTT. The encoded protein is CASSLDPWFTGAKDEKLFF.

This clonotype occurred a few times. The rearrangement joins TRBV7-2 to TRBJ2-3, with a possible D match to TRBD2 (5 bases). V was shortened by 5 bases and J by 4 bases, with 16 bases between the two germline ends. Germline CDR1 is SGHTA and CDR2 is FQGNSA. The CDR3 runs 15 residues. In nucleotides, the CDR3 is TGTGCCAGCAGCAGGCAAGCGGACGAGGCAGATACGCAGTATTTT. Protein sequence: CASSRQADEADTQYF.

The V and J genes are TRBV5-1 and TRBJ2-1; 8 nucleotides match TRBD1. Germline V gene data show CDR1 as SGHRS and CDR2 as YFSETQ. The ends lost 7 bases at V and 4 bases at J; junction bases unmatched: 7. This CDR3 contains 14 residues. In nucleotides, the CDR3 is TGCGCCAGCCAGGGGGACAGGCGATACAATGAGCAGTTCTTC. Translation gives CASQGDRRYNEQFF.

This clonotype was counted only a few times. The gene calls are TRBV10-3 and TRBJ2-1; 8 nucleotides match TRBD2. CDR1 ENHRY and CDR2 SYGVKD come from the germline V gene. The CDR3 extends over 12 amino acids. Germline trimming cut 8 bases from V and 8 bases from J; bases unmatched to any gene: 5. CDR3 in amino acids: CAIGFGGDEQFF. CDR3 in DNA: TGTGCCATCGGATTCGGGGGGGATGAGCAGTTCTTC.